This section outlines one TCR beta chain sequence together with its context. This clone was found once. The specificity of this receptor is unknown. No per-base quality is available; no much larger clone lies one base away. Library preparation was by the immunoSEQ multiplex PCR assay. TCRdb provides this immuneACCESS table in a form limited to in-frame rearrangements. Some clones are lacking; in checked studies, under half of them reflect an unresolved V gene, and why the rest are absent is not known. The sample table shows 60,000 to 75,000 clones, and about 90% are seen once. The ten largest clones represent 2% to 2.5% of the sample. The data were obtained in a study of control samples from healthy donors and cancer patients (dated by TCRdb to the early 2020s). Its CDR3 holds 15 amino acids, cysteine through phenylalanine. Of all the DNA, just the CDR3 is kept, 45 bases in frame from base 1. Trimming at the junction amounts to 5 bases on V and 1 base on J, and the germline ends lie 12 bases apart. From the germline V gene (reference sequence), CDR1 is SGHAT and CDR2 is FQDESV.

This clonotype originated in a woman aged 45-60 years with head and neck cancer. The sequence is built from TRBV11-1 and TRBJ2-1; a tentative D call is TRBD1 (5 bases match). Sequencing was performed on PBMCs. The DNA sequence is given as TGTGCCAGCAGCGAATTACAGGTATCCTACAATGAGCAGTTCTTC. Its translation is CASSELQVSYNEQFF.